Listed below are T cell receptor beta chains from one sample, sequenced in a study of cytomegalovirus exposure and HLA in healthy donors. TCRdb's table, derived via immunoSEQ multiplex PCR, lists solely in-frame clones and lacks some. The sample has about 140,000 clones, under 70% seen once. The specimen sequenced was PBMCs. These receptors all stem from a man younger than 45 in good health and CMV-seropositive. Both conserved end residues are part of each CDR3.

cdr3_aa: CASSLIAGGLAYNEQFF; v_call: TRBV19; j_call: TRBJ2-1
cdr3_aa: CSSSLRREGWNNEQFF; v_call: TRBV7-9; j_call: TRBJ2-1
cdr3_aa: CATSPGTGYNTGELFF; v_call: TRBV15; j_call: TRBJ2-2
cdr3_aa: CASSQALDLAALSGETQYF; v_call: TRBV4-2; j_call: TRBJ2-5
cdr3_aa: CARGDWEDNYNEQFF; v_call: TRBV28; j_call: TRBJ2-1
cdr3_aa: CASSVLGTGNAGELFF; v_call: TRBV7-3; j_call: TRBJ2-2
cdr3_aa: CASSLRPREVGTDTQYF; v_call: TRBV19; j_call: TRBJ2-3
cdr3_aa: CASRKGQDNTEAFF; v_call: TRBV6-5; j_call: TRBJ1-1
cdr3_aa: CAYSGSGVEAFF; v_call: TRBV30; j_call: TRBJ1-1
cdr3_aa: CASSSGTGRDEQYF; v_call: TRBV9; j_call: TRBJ2-7
cdr3_aa: CATRGSYGYTF; v_call: TRBV18; j_call: TRBJ1-2
cdr3_aa: CASSGRGLGTNTEAFF; v_call: TRBV19; j_call: TRBJ1-1
cdr3_aa: CASSGWTSGESGELFF; v_call: TRBV19; j_call: TRBJ2-2
cdr3_aa: CAWSRTGIYEQYF; v_call: TRBV30; j_call: TRBJ2-7
cdr3_aa: CATSREGTGGYEQYF; v_call: TRBV15; j_call: TRBJ2-7
cdr3_aa: CAWSDGRLNTGELFF; v_call: TRBV30; j_call: TRBJ2-2
cdr3_aa: CASSLGGTNTGELFF; v_call: TRBV7-3; j_call: TRBJ2-2
cdr3_aa: CASSLTSGLYNEQFF; v_call: TRBV25-1; j_call: TRBJ2-1
cdr3_aa: CASSLGGPSGGTEAFF; v_call: TRBV7-9; j_call: TRBJ1-1
cdr3_aa: CASSPRGLYTEAFF; v_call: TRBV19; j_call: TRBJ1-1
cdr3_aa: CASSFNYEQYF; v_call: TRBV5-6; j_call: TRBJ2-7
cdr3_aa: CASSESFLPWDRGDQETQYF; v_call: TRBV10-1; j_call: TRBJ2-5